This TCR beta chain was observed in a study of PD-1 blockade in classical Hodgkin lymphoma. Study in general: Intravenous nivolumab at 3 mg/kg was given to patients every 2 weeks. General study points: Diversity in CD4+ TCRs, unlike that measured in CD8+ TCRs, had risen significantly by C4D1. The drivers behind the repertoire differences, possibly disease activity or prior therapy, remain undefined.

Per germline, CDR1 LGHNA and CDR2 YNFKEQ. CDR3 length equals 15 residues. The V end was cut by 4 bases, the J end by 3 bases, with 16 bases between. On this clone itself: Its target is unknown.

TCRdb's copy holds only in-frame clones and misses some; the assay was immunoSEQ multiplex PCR. The sample lists 25,000 to 30,000 clones, over 75% occurring once. Documented time point: cycle 4 day 1 (C4D1), after 6 weeks of nivolumab. Every patient experienced relapse after autologous stem cell transplantation, and brentuximab vedotin exposure varied. Best response was recorded as complete response, partial response or progressive disease. The specimen comprised peripheral blood mononuclear cells (PBMCs), sampled before the fourth cycle of nivolumab. The V call is TRBV4-2, the J call TRBJ2-7; D may be TRBD2 (6 bases). The clonotype was recovered from a human donor with classical Hodgkin lymphoma. The CDR3 reads CASSRGLRWNYEQYF. The CDR3 DNA follows: TGTGCCAGCAGCCGGGGACTTAGGTGGAACTACGAGCAGTACTTC.